These 28 T cell receptor beta chains share one sample of origin, sequenced in a study of identical twins. TCRdb called the 5' RACE reads again in MiXCR, with one record for every CDR3 protein. The sample shows about 240,000 distinct CDR3 sequences, 10% of them seen only once. Input material: memory T cells sorted from blood. Source of these receptors: a man in his forties or fifties in good health.

This clonotype was counted at least ten times. The rearrangement links TRBV12-3 or TRBV12-4 to TRBJ1-1; D uncertain. There are 14 residues in the CDR3. Trimming took 4 bases from V and 3 from J, leaving 12 bases between them. The CDR3 sequence: CASSSRAQYTEAFF. CDR3 DNA: TGTGCCAGCAGTTCCCGGGCTCAGTACACTGAAGCTTTCTTT.

This clonotype was detected many times. This rearrangement joins TRBV6-1 to TRBJ2-1; 8 bases are a match to TRBD2. Trimming took 6 bases from V and 4 from J; bases not matched to a gene: 2. The V gene's germline CDR1 is MNHNS and CDR2 SASEGT. The CDR3 has 13 amino acids. The CDR3 loop is CASRLAEYNEQFF. The CDR3, as DNA: TGTGCCAGCAGACTAGCGGAGTACAATGAGCAGTTCTTC.

The table lists this clonotype with many counts. CDR3 sequence (DNA): TGTGCCAGCAGCTACAGGGGATACCTATACAATGAGCAGTTCTTC. It translates to CASSYRGYLYNEQFF. V and J are TRBV11-2 and TRBJ2-1, with 7 bases aligning to TRBD1. The CDR3 sequence is 15 residues long. The trim removed 4 bases at V and 4 bases at J, leaving 7 bases unmatched. The germline V gene has CDR1 SGHAT and CDR2 FQNNGV.

The J gene is TRBJ2-1, the V gene TRBV3-1, with a weak D call TRBD2 (6 bases). This CDR3 contains 15 residues. The germline V and J ends were trimmed by 11 bases and 4 bases, with 21 bases remaining between them. CDR1 is LGHDT and CDR2 is YNNKEL in the germline V gene (reference sequence). The CDR3 DNA sequence: TGTGCCGCTAGGGGAGGCGGGACTCGATACAATGAGCAGTTCTTC. Amino acids: CAARGGGTRYNEQFF.

As for this clonotype: An end of the junction does not agree with germline; a read error may underlie this. The gene calls are TRBV4-1 and TRBJ1-1, with D hard to call. The CDR3 totals 15 residues. Germline lookup yields CDR1 MGHRA and CDR2 YSYEKL. The CDR3 here is CASNQAVMGGTEAFF. In DNA form, the CDR3 reads TGCGCCAGCAACCAAGCCGTGATGGGAGGCACTGAAGCTTTCTTT.

In its sample, this clonotype was seen a few times. This chain connects TRBV6-2 or TRBV6-3 to TRBJ1-5; tentatively, D is TRBD1 (5 bases). Germline V gene lookup returns CDR1 MNHEY and CDR2 SVGEGT. The length of the CDR3 is 15 residues. V lost 4 bases to trimming and J lost 6 bases, with 16 bases between them. CDR3 DNA sequence: TGTGCCAGCAGTTCCGCGGTCGGGAGGGGTCAGCCCCAGCATTTT. It specifies CASSSAVGRGQPQHF.

A few counts support this clonotype. This chain joins TRBV7-9 and TRBJ2-2; D is unclear. Trimming removed 4 bases at V and 1 base at J, with 13 bases between. Germline assignment: CDR1 SEHNR and CDR2 FQNEAQ (reference sequence). The CDR3 loop spans 16 amino acids. The CDR3 region has the DNA TGTGCCAGCAGCTCCCAAAGTAGCCAGAACACCGGGGAGCTGTTTTTT. Translating gives CASSSQSSQNTGELFF.

This clonotype was seen ten or more times. This chain joins TRBV4-3 and TRBJ2-7; 8 bases align to TRBD1. Per the germline V gene, CDR1 is LGHNA and CDR2 is YSLEER. V lost 0 bases, J lost 2 bases, and 9 bases stayed unmatched. This CDR3 is 17 amino acids long. CDR3 protein: CASSQERFGTGTYEQYF. The CDR3 DNA reads TGCGCCAGCAGCCAAGAGAGGTTCGGGACAGGCACCTACGAGCAGTACTTC.

In the case of this clonotype: A much larger clone differs by one base, so this may be a read error. The chain combines TRBV4-1 with TRBJ2-7; possibly TRBD1 for D (6 bases). The CDR3 totals 13 residues. Germline CDR1 reads MGHRA; CDR2 reads YSYEKL. The CDR3 spells CASSRTQGYDQYF. The DNA of the CDR3 is TGCGCCAGCAGCCGCACACAGGGATACGATCAGTACTTC.

The chain carries TRBV6-1 and TRBJ1-5; 7 nucleotides agree with TRBD1. This CDR3 has 14 amino acids. The junction had 7 bases not matched to a gene; V was cut back by 6 bases and J by 5 bases. Germline V CDR1 and CDR2: MNHNS, SASEGT. CDR3 coding DNA: TGTGCCAGCAGCGCAGGGGGGACTCATCAGCCCCAGCATTTT. It codes for CASSAGGTHQPQHF.

V usage is TRBV4-1 and J usage is TRBJ2-7; unclear D gene. CDR1 and CDR2 (germline): MGHRA, YSYEKL. The CDR3 runs to 13 residues. Trimming pared 0 bases from V and 3 bases from J, leaving 6 bases between. In DNA, the CDR3 is TGCGCCAGCAGCCAAGAAAGAGACTACGAGCAGTACTTC. Translation gives CASSQERDYEQYF.

This clonotype has at least ten counts. The chain recombines TRBV4-2 with TRBJ1-1, with D perhaps TRBD1 (6 bases). Germline CDR1 and CDR2: LGHNA and YNFKEQ. V was shortened by 0 bases and J by 2 bases, with 7 bases between the two germline ends. The CDR3 runs 14 residues. The CDR3 sequence: CASSQETGNTEAFF. The CDR3, as DNA: TGTGCCAGCAGCCAAGAGACAGGCAACACTGAAGCTTTCTTT.

As to this clonotype: A read error may be the cause here, since a much bigger clone is one base away. CDR3: CSAPDRYEQCF. The CDR3, as DNA: TGCAGTGCCCCAGATCGCTACGAGCAGTGCTTC. This chain links TRBV20-1 with TRBJ2-7; no reliable D call. The germline gives CDR1 DFQATT, CDR2 SNEGSKA (reference sequence). The CDR3 has 11 amino acids.

J is TRBJ2-3 and V is TRBV15, with 9 bases identical to TRBD2. Germline V gives CDR1 LNHNV, CDR2 YYDKDF (reference sequence). The CDR3 is 16 amino acids. V dropped 6 bases and J dropped 4; count of bases not matched to a gene: 11. DNA for the CDR3: TGTGCCACCAGTATCAACCCAGCGGGGGGTCCAGATACGCAGTATTTT. Protein: CATSINPAGGPDTQYF.

This chain links TRBV7-9 with TRBJ2-1, with D perhaps TRBD1 (5 bases). V was pared by 5 bases and J by 4 bases, with 9 bases between. CDR3 length: 13 amino acids. Germline V lookup: CDR1 SEHNR, CDR2 FQNEAQ (reference sequence). Here the CDR3 reads CASSHYRYNEQFF. The CDR3 nucleotides read TGTGCCAGCAGCCATTACAGGTACAATGAGCAGTTCTTC.

In its sample, this clonotype was seen many times. The rearrangement uses TRBV2 and TRBJ1-1; the D is unclear. The CDR3 is 14 amino acids. Trimming stripped 3 bases from V and 0 bases from J, with 8 bases between. The V gene's germline CDR1 is SNHLY and CDR2 FYNNEI. The CDR3, as DNA: TGTGCCAGCAGTGACAGGTTGGTGAACACTGAAGCTTTCTTT. Translated: CASSDRLVNTEAFF.

There are many counts of this clonotype. The chain couples TRBV5-4 to TRBJ2-2; D is uncertain. V was cut by 3 bases and J by 4 bases, with 7 bases left in between. This CDR3 is built from 13 residues. CDR1 is SGHNT, CDR2 YYREEE, per germline (reference sequence). The CDR3 region has the DNA TGTGCCAGCAGCTCTTTAGTCACCGGGGAGCTGTTTTTT. It is translated as CASSSLVTGELFF.

The sample holds many counts of this clonotype. The chain carries TRBV5-6 and TRBJ2-3, with D possibly matching TRBD2 (6 bases). CDR3 length: 14 residues. Germline V gene sequence: CDR1 SGHDT, CDR2 YYEEEE. V dropped 4 bases and J dropped 1 base, with 10 bases sitting between them. CDR3 DNA sequence: TGTGCCAGCAGCCGGGAGAGCGGCACAGATACGCAGTATTTT. It specifies CASSRESGTDTQYF.

This clonotype was detected a few times. V usage is TRBV20-1 and J usage is TRBJ1-4; 11 bases are shared with TRBD1. Germline V gives CDR1 DFQATT, CDR2 SNEGSKA (reference sequence). The J segment lost 8 bases and the V segment lost 5 bases, leaving 4 bases of the junction unmatched. This CDR3 is built from 13 residues. The CDR3 DNA sequence: TGCAGTGCTGGACAGGGGGCGGGAGAAAAACTGTTTTTT. Its translation: CSAGQGAGEKLFF.

This clonotype has at least ten counts. The rearrangement links TRBV20-1 to TRBJ1-3, with D uncertain. V lost 5 bases, J lost 0 bases, and 8 bases lay in between. CDR1 is DFQATT and CDR2 is SNEGSKA in the germline V gene (reference sequence). This CDR3 spans 13 amino acids. DNA for the CDR3: TGCAGTGCTTATACAAGCTCTGGAAACACCATATATTTT. This translates into CSAYTSSGNTIYF.

The chain is built from TRBV4-2 and TRBJ2-1, with D tentatively TRBD2 (6 bases). The CDR3 consists of 19 residues. Germline V gene sequence: CDR1 LGHNA, CDR2 YNFKEQ. V was trimmed by 0 bases and J by 0 bases, leaving 18 bases between them. CDR3 nucleotide sequence: TGTGCCAGCAGCCAAGATCAGAGGGCTAGCGCCTTCTCCTACAATGAGCAGTTCTTC. Translating gives CASSQDQRASAFSYNEQFF.

In this sample, this clonotype turned up many times. This chain connects TRBV4-3 to TRBJ2-1; D remains unclear. CDR3 length: 14 residues. Germline CDR1 reads LGHNA; CDR2 reads YSLEER. V lost 0 bases and J 10 bases, leaving 13 bases between the germline ends. The CDR3 bases are TGCGCCAGCAGCCAAGAAGGCAGACCCGTAGAGCAGTTCTTC. This codes for CASSQEGRPVEQFF.

There are a few counts of this clonotype. This chain joins TRBV4-2 and TRBJ1-6; 7 nucleotides match TRBD1. Germline CDR1 is LGHNA and CDR2 is YNFKEQ. The CDR3 sequence is 15 residues long. With 1 base clipped from V and 9 bases from J, the junction kept 6 bases outside the gene matches. The CDR3 spells CASSQGQGGGSPLHF. The CDR3, as DNA: TGTGCCAGCAGCCAAGGGCAGGGGGGTGGTTCACCCCTCCACTTT.

The genes are TRBV7-2 and TRBJ1-4; a possible D gene is TRBD1 (5 bases). Germline CDR1 and CDR2: SGHTA and FQGNSA. V was trimmed by 5 bases and J by 7 bases, leaving 14 bases between them. The CDR3 totals 14 residues. The DNA of the CDR3 is TGTGCCAGCAGCCGAGGGACGGAGCTTGAAAAACTGTTTTTT. This translates into CASSRGTELEKLFF.

The chain uses TRBV15 and TRBJ2-7; tentative D call: TRBD2 (5 bases). The germline V gene encodes CDR1 LNHNV and CDR2 YYDKDF (reference sequence). The CDR3 length is 13 residues. V was clipped by 4 bases and J by 5 bases, with 12 bases between them. The CDR3 DNA follows: TGTGCCACCAGCATGGACTTTGAGAACGAGCAGTACTTC. Its protein is CATSMDFENEQYF.

The J gene is TRBJ2-3, the V gene TRBV18, with D unclear. The CDR3 sequence is 13 residues long. Germline V gene data show CDR1 as KGHSH and CDR2 as LQKENI. Trimming removed 1 base from V and 4 bases from J, with 6 bases in between. In nucleotides, the CDR3 is TGTGCCAGCTCACCACTGGCGTCAGATACGCAGTATTTT. Translating gives CASSPLASDTQYF.

This clonotype was recorded at least ten times. The chain links TRBV6-1 to TRBJ2-7; 10 bases match TRBD2. With V trimmed by 6 bases and J by 4 bases, 3 bases remained unmatched. The germline CDR1 and CDR2 sequences are MNHNS and SASEGT. The CDR3 contains 13 residues. Here the CDR3 DNA reads TGTGCCAGCAGCGGGACTAGCGATTACGAGCAGTACTTC. Protein: CASSGTSDYEQYF.

This clonotype came up many times. The chain recombines TRBV6-1 with TRBJ1-5, with D perhaps TRBD1 (5 bases). V lost 11 bases and J lost 0, with 11 bases in between. Germline V lookup: CDR1 MNHNS, CDR2 SASEGT. This CDR3 contains 13 residues. This chain's CDR3 is CAAGGGSNQPQHF. The CDR3, as DNA: TGTGCCGCCGGGGGGGGTAGCAATCAGCCCCAGCATTTT.